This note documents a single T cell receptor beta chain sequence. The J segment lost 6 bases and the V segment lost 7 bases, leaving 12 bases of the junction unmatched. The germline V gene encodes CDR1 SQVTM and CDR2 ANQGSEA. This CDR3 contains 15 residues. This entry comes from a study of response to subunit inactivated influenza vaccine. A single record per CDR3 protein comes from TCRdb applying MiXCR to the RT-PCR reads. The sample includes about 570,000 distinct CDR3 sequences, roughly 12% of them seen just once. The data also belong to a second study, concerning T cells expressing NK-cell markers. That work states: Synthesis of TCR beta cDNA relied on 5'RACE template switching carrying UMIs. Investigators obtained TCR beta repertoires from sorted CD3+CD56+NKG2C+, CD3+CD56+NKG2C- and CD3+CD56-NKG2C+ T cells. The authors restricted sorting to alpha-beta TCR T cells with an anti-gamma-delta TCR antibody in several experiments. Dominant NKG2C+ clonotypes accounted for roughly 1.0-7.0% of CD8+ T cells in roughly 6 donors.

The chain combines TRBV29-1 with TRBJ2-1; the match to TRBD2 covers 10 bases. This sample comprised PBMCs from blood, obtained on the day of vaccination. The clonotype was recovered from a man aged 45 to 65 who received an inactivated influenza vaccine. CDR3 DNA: TGCAGCGGTAGCGTAGCGGTAGCGGGAGGCAATGAGCAGTTCTTC. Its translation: CSGSVAVAGGNEQFF.